This is a list of T cell receptor beta chains from one sample in a study of cytomegalovirus exposure and HLA in healthy donors. Sequencing was performed with immunoSEQ multiplex PCR; in TCRdb, only in-frame clones are kept and a portion is missing. The data contain roughly 130,000 clones, approximately 80% of them singletons. The sequenced sample consisted of PBMCs. The source is a man aged 40-49 years in good health and CMV-seronegative. Each CDR3 is given with its conserved first and last residue.

v_gene,j_gene,CDR3aa
TRBV2,TRBJ1-6,CASTSSYNSPLHF
TRBV6-1,TRBJ1-6,CASSTDRGSNSPLHF
TRBV19,TRBJ2-7,CASSVTGGFYEQYF
TRBV4-1,TRBJ2-7,CASSQGSGSRTSGYEQYF
TRBV30,TRBJ2-3,CAWSVLSTQYF
TRBV18,TRBJ2-5,CASSQNSAAGGGETQYF
TRBV6-5,TRBJ2-1,CASTHPESEQFF
TRBV10-3,TRBJ1-1,CAITKDRENTEAFF
TRBV27,TRBJ1-1,CASSFLAGKKNTEAFF
TRBV27,TRBJ2-7,CASTPAGGKSYEQYF
TRBV5-1,TRBJ2-1,CATTTEGGGWNEQFF
TRBV7-3,TRBJ2-3,CASSFGGSDTQYF
TRBV7-2,TRBJ2-2,CASSPQIQTTTGELFF
TRBV7-9,TRBJ2-1,CASSSYSWAGQVYEQFF
TRBV10-3,TRBJ2-2,CAIRLTEGIRRAGGGTNTGELFF
TRBV6-6,TRBJ2-1,CASTRDIRSSEQFF
TRBV30,TRBJ2-5,CAWSVPTGGQETQYF
TRBV7-9,TRBJ2-7,CASISRGARGEQYF
TRBV18,TRBJ1-2,CASSGAYGYTF
TRBV5-6,TRBJ2-7,CASSRGQVVYEQYF
TRBV6-1,TRBJ1-5,CASSVSGDDQPQHF
TRBV5-1,TRBJ1-1,CASSLAGGREAFF
TRBV7-8,TRBJ2-7,CASSLGLQGYEQYF
TRBV7-8,TRBJ2-1,CASSGRLEGFYNEQFF
TRBV15,TRBJ2-1,CATSRDQGRHEQFF
TRBV6-1,TRBJ2-7,CASTRTGESAYEQYF
TRBV27,TRBJ2-7,CASRGTGTSGKHEQYF
TRBV5-1,TRBJ2-3,CASSLGASGTDTQYF
TRBV6-1,TRBJ1-2,CASSSGLPNYGYTF
TRBV6-5,TRBJ2-7,CASSYSEGTDYEQYF
TRBV18,TRBJ1-1,CASSPQGQNTEAFF
TRBV11-2,TRBJ2-1,CASSLYQGLENEQFF
TRBV9,TRBJ2-5,CASSVGSGGTSKETQYF